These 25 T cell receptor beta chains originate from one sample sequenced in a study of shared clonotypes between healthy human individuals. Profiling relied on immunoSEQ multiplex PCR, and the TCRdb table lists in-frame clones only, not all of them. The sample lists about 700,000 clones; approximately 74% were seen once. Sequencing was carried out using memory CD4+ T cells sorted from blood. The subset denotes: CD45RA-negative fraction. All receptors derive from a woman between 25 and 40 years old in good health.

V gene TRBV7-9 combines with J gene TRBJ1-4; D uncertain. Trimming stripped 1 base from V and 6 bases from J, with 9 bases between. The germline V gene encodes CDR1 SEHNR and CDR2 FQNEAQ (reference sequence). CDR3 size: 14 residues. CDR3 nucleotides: TGTGCCAGCAGCTTAGTTGGCAGCCATGAAAAACTGTTTTTT. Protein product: CASSLVGSHEKLFF.

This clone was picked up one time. The CDR3 region is CASSWRTSRPDEQFF. Here the CDR3 DNA reads TGTGCCAGCAGCTGGAGGACTAGTCGTCCGGATGAGCAGTTCTTC. The gene calls are TRBV5-6 and TRBJ2-1, with TRBD2 matching 7 bases. After removal of 3 bases from V and 8 bases from J, the junction contained 11 bases not matched to a gene. This CDR3 region has 15 residues. CDR1 and CDR2 (germline): SGHDT, YYEEEE.

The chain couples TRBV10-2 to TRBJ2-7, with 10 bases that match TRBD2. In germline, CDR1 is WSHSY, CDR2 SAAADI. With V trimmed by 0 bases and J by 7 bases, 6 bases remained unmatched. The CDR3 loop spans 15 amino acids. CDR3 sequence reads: CASSESASGSWEQYF. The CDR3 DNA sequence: TGCGCCAGCAGTGAGTCCGCTAGCGGGAGTTGGGAGCAGTACTTC.

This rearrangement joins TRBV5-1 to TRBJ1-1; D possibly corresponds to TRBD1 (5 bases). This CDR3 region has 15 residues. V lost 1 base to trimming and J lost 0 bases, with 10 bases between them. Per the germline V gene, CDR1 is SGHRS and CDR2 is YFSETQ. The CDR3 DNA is TGCGCCAGCAGCTTGCTTCCAGGGATGAACACTGAAGCTTTCTTT. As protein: CASSLLPGMNTEAFF.

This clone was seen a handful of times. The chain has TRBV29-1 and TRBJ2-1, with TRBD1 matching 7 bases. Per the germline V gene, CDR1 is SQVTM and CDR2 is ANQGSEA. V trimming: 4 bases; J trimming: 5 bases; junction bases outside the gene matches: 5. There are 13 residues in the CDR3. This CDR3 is CSVGYRGDNEQFF. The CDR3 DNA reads TGCAGCGTTGGGTACAGGGGAGACAATGAGCAGTTCTTC.

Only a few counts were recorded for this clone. The CDR3 region is CASSSGLAGGPGETQYF. In nucleotides, the CDR3 is TGTGCCAGCAGCTCTGGACTAGCGGGAGGGCCTGGGGAGACCCAGTACTTC. The J gene is TRBJ2-5, the V gene TRBV7-9, with 15 positions matching TRBD2. The CDR3 is 17 residues long. Germline CDR1 is SEHNR and CDR2 is FQNEAQ (reference sequence). The V segment lost 4 bases and the J segment 5 bases; nucleotides outside the gene matches: 8.

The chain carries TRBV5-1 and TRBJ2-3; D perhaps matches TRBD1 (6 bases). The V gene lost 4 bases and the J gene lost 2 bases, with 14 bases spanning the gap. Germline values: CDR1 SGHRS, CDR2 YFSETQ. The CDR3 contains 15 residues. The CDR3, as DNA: TGCGCCAGCAGCCCCGGACAGATCGACACAGATACGCAGTATTTT. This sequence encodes CASSPGQIDTDTQYF.

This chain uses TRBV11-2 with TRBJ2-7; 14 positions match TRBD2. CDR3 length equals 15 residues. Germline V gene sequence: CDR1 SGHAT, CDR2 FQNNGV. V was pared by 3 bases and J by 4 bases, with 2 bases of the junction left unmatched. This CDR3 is CASSFRLAGGYEQYF. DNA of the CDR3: TGTGCCAGCAGCTTCCGACTAGCGGGAGGGTACGAGCAGTACTTC.

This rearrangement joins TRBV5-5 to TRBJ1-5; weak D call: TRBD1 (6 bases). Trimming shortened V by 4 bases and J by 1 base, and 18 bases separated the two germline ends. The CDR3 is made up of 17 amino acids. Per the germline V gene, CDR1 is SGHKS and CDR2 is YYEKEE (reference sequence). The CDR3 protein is CASSPWGGALSNQPQHF. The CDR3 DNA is TGTGCCAGCAGCCCCTGGGGGGGGGCCTTGAGCAATCAGCCCCAGCATTTT.

CDR3 in amino acids: CASRWPFGNQPQHF. In nucleotides, the CDR3 is TGTGCCAGTAGATGGCCTTTCGGCAATCAGCCCCAGCATTTT. The chain uses TRBV19 and TRBJ1-5; D ambiguous. The CDR3 loop spans 14 amino acids. The germline V and J ends were trimmed by 6 bases and 2 bases, with 11 bases remaining between them. Per the germline V gene, CDR1 is LNHDA and CDR2 is SQIVND (reference sequence).

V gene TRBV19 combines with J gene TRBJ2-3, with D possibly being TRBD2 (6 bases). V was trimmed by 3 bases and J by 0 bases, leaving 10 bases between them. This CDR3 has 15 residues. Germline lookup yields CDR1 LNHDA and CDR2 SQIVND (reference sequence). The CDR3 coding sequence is TGTGCCAGTAGTATGGGGACTGTAAGCACAGATACGCAGTATTTT. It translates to CASSMGTVSTDTQYF.

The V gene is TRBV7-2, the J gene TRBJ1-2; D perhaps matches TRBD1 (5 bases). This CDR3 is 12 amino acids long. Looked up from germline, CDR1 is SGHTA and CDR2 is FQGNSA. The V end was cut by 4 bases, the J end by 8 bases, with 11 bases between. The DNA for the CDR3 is TGTGCCAGCAGCTACGCGGGGGAGGGCTACACCTTC. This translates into CASSYAGEGYTF.

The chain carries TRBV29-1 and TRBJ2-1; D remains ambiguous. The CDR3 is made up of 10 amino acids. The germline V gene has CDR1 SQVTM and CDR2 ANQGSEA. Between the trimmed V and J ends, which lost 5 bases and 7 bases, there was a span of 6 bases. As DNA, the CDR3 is TGCAGCGTTTTGAGTAATGAGCAGTTCTTC. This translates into CSVLSNEQFF.

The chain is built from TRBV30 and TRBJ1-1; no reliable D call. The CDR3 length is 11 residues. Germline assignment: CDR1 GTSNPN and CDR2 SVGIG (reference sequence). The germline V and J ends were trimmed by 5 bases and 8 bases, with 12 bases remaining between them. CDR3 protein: CAWGMGWEAFF. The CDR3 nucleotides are TGTGCCTGGGGCATGGGGTGGGAAGCTTTCTTT. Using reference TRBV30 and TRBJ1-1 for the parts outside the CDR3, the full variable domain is SQTIHQWPATLVQPVGSPLSLECTVEGTSNPNLYWYRQAAGRGLQLLFYSVGIGQISSEVPQNLSASRPQDRQFILSSKKLLLSDSGFYLCAWGMGWEAFFGQGTRLTVV.

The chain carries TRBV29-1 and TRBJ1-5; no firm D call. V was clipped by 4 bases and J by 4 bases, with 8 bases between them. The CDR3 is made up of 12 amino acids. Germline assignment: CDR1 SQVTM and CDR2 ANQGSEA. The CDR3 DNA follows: TGCAGCGTTGTTGAAGGTAATCAGCCCCAGCATTTT. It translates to CSVVEGNQPQHF.

The CDR3 loop reads CASSSVGTYSNQPQHF. Written as DNA, the CDR3 is TGTGCCAGCAGTTCCGTGGGAACATATAGCAATCAGCCCCAGCATTTT. The V call is TRBV27, the J call TRBJ1-5; D is unclear. The V gene's germline CDR1 is MNHEY and CDR2 SMNVEV (reference sequence). This CDR3 comprises 16 residues. Trimming stripped 4 bases from V and 0 bases from J, with 13 bases between.

The CDR3 DNA follows: TGCGCCAGCAGCTTAAGACAGGCCCCCTACAATGAGCAGTTCTTC. Protein product: CASSLRQAPYNEQFF. The chain combines TRBV5-1 with TRBJ2-1; a possible D gene is TRBD1 (6 bases). This CDR3 has 15 residues. Germline V gene data show CDR1 as SGHRS and CDR2 as YFSETQ. The V gene lost 2 bases and the J gene lost 2 bases, with 11 bases spanning the gap.

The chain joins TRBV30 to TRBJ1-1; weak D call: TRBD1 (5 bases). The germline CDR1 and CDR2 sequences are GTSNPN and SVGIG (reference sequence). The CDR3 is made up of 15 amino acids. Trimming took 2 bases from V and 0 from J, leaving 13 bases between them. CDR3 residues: CAWSKNEGLNTEAFF. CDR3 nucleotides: TGTGCCTGGAGTAAGAACGAGGGGTTGAACACTGAAGCTTTCTTT.

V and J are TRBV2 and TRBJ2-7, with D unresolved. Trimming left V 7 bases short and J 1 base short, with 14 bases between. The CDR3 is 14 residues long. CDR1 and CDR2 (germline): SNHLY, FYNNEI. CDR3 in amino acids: CASTRTDRSYEQYF. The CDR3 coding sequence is TGTGCCAGCACCCGGACGGACCGATCCTACGAGCAGTACTTC.

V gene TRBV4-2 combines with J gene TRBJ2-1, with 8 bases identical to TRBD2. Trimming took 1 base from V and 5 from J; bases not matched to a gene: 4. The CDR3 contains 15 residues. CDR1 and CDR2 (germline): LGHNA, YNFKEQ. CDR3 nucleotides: TGTGCCAGCAGCCAAGGGAGACTAGCGAACAATGAGCAGTTCTTC. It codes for CASSQGRLANNEQFF.

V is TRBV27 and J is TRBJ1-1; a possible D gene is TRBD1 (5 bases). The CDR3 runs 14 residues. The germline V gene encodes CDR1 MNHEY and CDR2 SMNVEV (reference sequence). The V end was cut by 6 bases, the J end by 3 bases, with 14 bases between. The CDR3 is CASRRGARDTEAFF. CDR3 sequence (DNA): TGTGCCAGCAGACGAGGGGCGAGGGACACTGAAGCTTTCTTT.

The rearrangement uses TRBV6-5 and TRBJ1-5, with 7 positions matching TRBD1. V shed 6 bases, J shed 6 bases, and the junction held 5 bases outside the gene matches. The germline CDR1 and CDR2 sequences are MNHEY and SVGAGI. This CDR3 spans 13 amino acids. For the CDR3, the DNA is TGTGCCAGCAGGACAGGGTCGGGTCAGCCCCAGCATTTT. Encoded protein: CASRTGSGQPQHF.

The CDR3 loop reads CASSTRTGSDEQYF. In DNA, the CDR3 is TGTGCCAGTAGTACCCGGACAGGTAGCGACGAGCAGTACTTC. V gene TRBV19 combines with J gene TRBJ2-5, with TRBD1 identical over 7 bases. The tail of the sequence fits TRBJ2-7 better, so the J call may be wrong. The germline gives CDR1 LNHDA, CDR2 SQIVND (reference sequence). The CDR3 totals 14 residues.

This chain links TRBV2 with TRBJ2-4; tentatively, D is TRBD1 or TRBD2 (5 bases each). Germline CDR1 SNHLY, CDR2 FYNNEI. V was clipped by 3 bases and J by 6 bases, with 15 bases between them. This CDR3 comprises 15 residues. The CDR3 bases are TGTGCCAGCAGTGATGGGGGAACCCTTGGAAACATTCAGTACTTC. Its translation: CASSDGGTLGNIQYF.

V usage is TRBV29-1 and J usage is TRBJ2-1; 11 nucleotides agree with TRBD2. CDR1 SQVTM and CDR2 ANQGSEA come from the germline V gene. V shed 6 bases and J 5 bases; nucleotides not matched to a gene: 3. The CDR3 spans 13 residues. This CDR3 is CSVPTSGNNEQFF. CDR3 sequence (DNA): TGCAGCGTGCCGACTAGCGGGAACAATGAGCAGTTCTTC.